This T cell receptor beta chain was found in a study of blood T cell repertoires in COVID-19 (dated by TCRdb to about 2020). Concerning the study at large: Samples from collaborators originated in the United States, Italy and Spain and spanned both the acute and convalescent phases of COVID-19. Where available, HLA class I and class II types were taken from metadata supplied by the sample provider and were not determined by assay-based typing. A de-identified subject ID, COVID-19 status, age in years and sex were almost always included in the sample metadata. The repertoires were released in a freely available public database intended as a resource for research on the immune response to SARS-CoV-2. The prospective study material was composed of cDNA or gDNA derived from T cells, B-cell-depleted T cells, or PBMCs. The dataset comprised deeply sampled blood TCRbeta repertoires from subjects exposed to, actively infected with, or recovered from COVID-19. The samples were drawn from two sources: the first 160 participants of the ongoing ImmuneRACE study, and 950 to 1,500 subjects contributed by 6 global collaborators. The paper's findings and limits, for the study overall: Clinical and demographic metadata were provided uncurated, with the amount varying by source and participant.

One collaborating source in Seattle enrolled patients during active infection and followed them longitudinally through the course of disease. Each collaborating institution followed its own protocols to collect whole blood in K2EDTA tubes. For TCRbeta analysis, collaborators shipped samples as frozen whole blood, isolated PBMCs, or DNA extracted from either of those sample types. A note on this clone: Which antigen it targets is not known. Base-call qualities are not available, and no considerably larger clone is one nucleotide away.

The immunoSEQ Assay, a bias-controlled multiplex PCR, was used to amplify TCRbeta CDR3 regions from genomic DNA. Turning to the authors' computational methods: The number of nucleated cells in each sample was estimated from the amplification of reference gene primers within the assay. To quantify the absolute abundance of each unique TCRbeta CDR3 rearrangement, sequence reads were collapsed and filtered. Productive Simpson clonality was computed per sample as the square root of Simpson's diversity index over productive rearrangements. TCRdb provides this immuneACCESS table in a form limited to in-frame rearrangements. Some clones are lacking; in checked studies, under half of them reflect an unresolved V gene, and why the rest are absent is not known. That table gives V, J and clone size, and the DNA gave D and trimming. The sample includes around 290,000 clones, with 70% to 90% observed a single time. Jointly, the top ten make up roughly 14% of the sample.

The germline V gene supplies CDR1 LGHNT and CDR2 FRNRAP. V is reduced by 1 base and J by 7 bases, leaving a spacing of 5 bases between them. The CDR3 goes from the cysteine to the phenylalanine over 11 residues. The sequence is cut down to CDR3 DNA, 33 bases in frame from base 1. Sequencing was carried out using peripheral blood. This chain is built from TRBV12-5 and TRBJ2-7, with the D gene too uncertain to name. The TCR originated in a woman between 65 and 79 years old with COVID-19, enrolled during active disease. The CDR3 has the sequence CASGLGLEQYF. The base sequence is TGTGCTAGTGGTTTGGGTCTGGAGCAGTACTTC.